The 26 T cell receptor beta chains below were found in one sample sequenced in a study of cytomegalovirus exposure and HLA in healthy donors. Repertoires were generated with immunoSEQ multiplex PCR, while TCRdb's copy carries only in-frame clones and drops some. Seen here are roughly 95,000 clones, about 85% observed once, and the top ten hold approximately 20%. Sequences were obtained from PBMCs. The receptors stem from a man aged 18-30 years in good health and CMV-seropositive.

The V gene is TRBV9, the J gene TRBJ2-3; D possibly corresponds to TRBD2 (5 bases). This CDR3 is 14 amino acids long. The germline V and J ends were trimmed by 4 bases and 8 bases, with 17 bases remaining between them. Per the germline V gene, CDR1 is SGDLS and CDR2 is YYNGEE. CDR3 DNA sequence: TGTGCCAGCAGCCCTAGCCTTAGGGTAGCTACGCAGTATTTT. Translated: CASSPSLRVATQYF.

The chain couples TRBV19 to TRBJ2-1; TRBD2 matches at 12 bases. The CDR3 loop spans 18 amino acids. The germline CDR1 and CDR2 sequences are LNHDA and SQIVND (reference sequence). The trim removed 5 bases at V and 0 bases at J, leaving 8 bases unmatched. The CDR3 nucleotides read TGTGCCAGTAGTTCCACGCTAGCGGGAGGGAGCTCCTACAATGAGCAGTTCTTC. It encodes CASSSTLAGGSSYNEQFF.

V and J are TRBV28 and TRBJ2-5, with D possibly being TRBD2 (7 bases). The germline V gene has CDR1 MDHEN and CDR2 SYDVKM. There are 17 residues in the CDR3. The germline V and J ends were trimmed by 3 bases and 5 bases, with 22 bases remaining between them. DNA of the CDR3: TGTGCCAGCAGTTTCCGGGGGGCGGGTTTGCCGTCCGAGACCCAGTACTTC. It encodes CASSFRGAGLPSETQYF.

The rearrangement uses TRBV7-9 and TRBJ1-2; tentative D call: TRBD1 (5 bases). In germline, CDR1 is SEHNR, CDR2 FQNEAQ (reference sequence). This CDR3 has 15 residues. Trimming removed 1 base at V and 4 bases at J, with 13 bases between. CDR3 amino acids: CASSLVGLGGYGYTF. As DNA, the CDR3 is TGTGCCAGCAGCTTAGTGGGTCTCGGGGGCTATGGCTACACCTTC.

The genes are TRBV28 and TRBJ1-5; TRBD1 is a possible D gene (6 bases). The CDR3 spans 14 residues. Germline V gives CDR1 MDHEN, CDR2 SYDVKM. Trimming shortened V by 2 bases and J by 5 bases, and 10 bases separated the two germline ends. In DNA form, the CDR3 reads TGTGCCAGCAGTTTAAGGGACACATATCAGCCCCAGCATTTT. Amino acid sequence: CASSLRDTYQPQHF.

The chain combines TRBV14 with TRBJ2-3; the match to TRBD1 covers 8 bases. Germline V gene data show CDR1 as SGHDN and CDR2 as FVKESK. Unmatched junction bases numbered 5, after V lost 7 bases and J lost 5 bases. The CDR3 is made up of 13 amino acids. The CDR3 nucleotides are TGTGCCAGCACGGGACAGGTTGAAGATACGCAGTATTTT. Protein sequence: CASTGQVEDTQYF.

The chain carries TRBV15 and TRBJ2-1; D possibly corresponds to TRBD2 (6 bases). V gave up 6 bases and J gave up 8 bases, with 23 bases separating them. The CDR3 length is 16 residues. Germline assignment: CDR1 LNHNV and CDR2 YYDKDF (reference sequence). CDR3: CATSHSGARLDDEQFF. CDR3 nucleotides: TGTGCCACCAGTCATAGCGGAGCCCGCCTAGACGATGAGCAGTTCTTC. The whole variable domain, filled in from reference TRBV15 and TRBJ2-1, reads DAMVIQNPRYQVTQFGKPVTLSCSQTLNHNVMYWYQQKSSQAPKLLFHYYDKDFNNEADTPDNFQSRRPNTSFCFLDIRSPGLGDTAMYLCATSHSGARLDDEQFFGPGTRLTVL.

The chain joins TRBV5-1 to TRBJ2-2; perhaps TRBD2 as D (5 bases). Per germline, CDR1 SGHRS and CDR2 YFSETQ. The CDR3 is 15 residues long. Trimming took 4 bases from V and 0 from J, leaving 10 bases between them. CDR3 residues: CASSRMRANTGELFF. DNA of the CDR3: TGCGCCAGCAGCCGAATGAGGGCGAACACCGGGGAGCTGTTTTTT.

This clone came up once. The chain carries TRBV6-1 and TRBJ1-1; D is undetermined. Deletions cut 0 bases from V and 1 base from J, with 9 bases between. The CDR3 has 15 amino acids. In germline, CDR1 is MNHNS, CDR2 SASEGT. Written as DNA, the CDR3 is TGTGCCAGCAGTGAAGCCCCAGGTTCGAACACTGAAGCTTTCTTT. Translation gives CASSEAPGSNTEAFF.

This clone was counted a few times. This rearrangement joins TRBV19 to TRBJ1-5; TRBD1 agrees at 9 bases. V shed 9 bases and J 2 bases; nucleotides not matched to a gene: 8. Looked up from germline, CDR1 is LNHDA and CDR2 is SQIVND (reference sequence). The CDR3 has 15 residues. This CDR3 is CASGGQGAGNQPQHF. The DNA for the CDR3 is TGTGCCAGCGGGGGACAGGGAGCGGGCAATCAGCCCCAGCATTTT.

The chain is built from TRBV5-4 and TRBJ2-7; D is possibly TRBD2 (7 bases). Germline assignment: CDR1 SGHNT and CDR2 YYREEE (reference sequence). Trimming took off 2 bases at V and 3 bases at J, with 27 bases between the two ends. There are 19 residues in the CDR3. The CDR3 is CASSFTRGTTGLLNYEQYF. The CDR3 DNA reads as TGTGCCAGCAGCTTCACACGCGGGACAACGGGACTACTAAACTACGAGCAGTACTTC.

This clone was found once. V and J are TRBV9 and TRBJ2-5; 8 bases agree with TRBD2. Unmatched junction bases numbered 8, after V lost 3 bases and J lost 4 bases. The CDR3 sequence is 15 residues long. The germline CDR1 and CDR2 sequences are SGDLS and YYNGEE. The CDR3 spells CASSASGSGRETQYF. The CDR3 nucleotides read TGTGCCAGCAGCGCGAGCGGGAGCGGTAGAGAGACCCAGTACTTC.

This clone was observed once. The rearrangement uses TRBV4-1 and TRBJ1-5; no clear D gene. Germline V lookup: CDR1 MGHRA, CDR2 YSYEKL. The CDR3 has 15 residues. The V and J ends lost 5 bases and 1 base respectively, with 12 bases between them. CDR3 DNA sequence: TGCGCCAGCAGCTCAAGTCCAGTGAGCAATCAGCCCCAGCATTTT. Translated: CASSSSPVSNQPQHF.

A remark on this clone: Additional DNA sequences in this sample encode the identical CDR3. This rearrangement joins TRBV10-3 to TRBJ1-2; no reliable D call. Germline V gene sequence: CDR1 ENHRY, CDR2 SYGVKD. Trimming stripped 0 bases from V and 5 bases from J, with 10 bases between. The CDR3 consists of 14 residues. The CDR3 DNA reads TGTGCCATCAGTGAGTCGGGCAGGCAATATGGCTACACCTTC. Protein sequence: CAISESGRQYGYTF.

The rearrangement uses TRBV2 and TRBJ2-4; 9 bases match TRBD2. Looked up from germline, CDR1 is SNHLY and CDR2 is FYNNEI. Trimming at V came to 2 bases and at J to 7 bases, leaving 6 bases not matched to a gene. The CDR3 runs 15 residues. The CDR3 is CASSEIRGGGNIQYF. The CDR3 nucleotides read TGTGCCAGCAGTGAAATACGCGGGGGGGGGAACATTCAGTACTTC. Variable domain in full (rest from reference TRBV2 and TRBJ2-4): EPEVTQTPSHQVTQMGQEVILRCVPISNHLYFYWYRQILGQKVEFLVSFYNNEISEKSEIFDDQFSVERPDGSNFTLKIRSTKLEDSAMYFCASSEIRGGGNIQYFGAGTRLSVL.

V is TRBV27 and J is TRBJ2-5, with 8 bases aligning to TRBD1. Germline CDR1 MNHEY, CDR2 SMNVEV (reference sequence). The CDR3 contains 15 residues. V shed 5 bases and J 5 bases; nucleotides not matched to a gene: 10. The CDR3 protein is CASSETGGTGETQYF. DNA for the CDR3: TGTGCCAGCAGTGAAACAGGGGGGACGGGGGAGACCCAGTACTTC.

Only one count was recorded for this clone. The CDR3 loop reads CASSPRLGSGNYGYTF. DNA for the CDR3: TGTGCCAGCTCACCACGATTAGGGAGTGGCAACTATGGCTACACCTTC. The V call is TRBV18, the J call TRBJ1-2; D gene unclear. Trimming took 1 base from V and 2 from J, leaving 14 bases between them. CDR1 and CDR2 (germline): KGHSH, LQKENI. This CDR3 has 16 amino acids.

V gene TRBV5-6 combines with J gene TRBJ2-1; 7 nucleotides match TRBD1. Germline values: CDR1 SGHDT, CDR2 YYEEEE. This CDR3 has 13 amino acids. J was trimmed by 8 bases and V by 2 bases; bases with no gene match: 4. CDR3 DNA sequence: TGTGCCAGCAGCTTAAGTAGGGGGCATGAGCAGTTCTTC. Encoded protein: CASSLSRGHEQFF. Supplemented by reference TRBV5-6 and TRBJ2-1, the full variable domain reads DAGVTQSPTHLIKTRGQQVTLRCSPKSGHDTVSWYQQALGQGPQFIFQYYEEEERQRGNFPDRFSGHQFPNYSSELNVNALLLGDSALYLCASSLSRGHEQFFGPGTRLTVL.

The rearrangement uses TRBV10-3 and TRBJ1-4; no definite D call. Looked up from germline, CDR1 is ENHRY and CDR2 is SYGVKD. The CDR3 extends over 16 amino acids. The V end lost 2 bases, the J end lost 3 bases, and 13 bases lay between the germline ends. The CDR3 region is CAISEASVSPNEKLFF. The CDR3 DNA reads as TGTGCCATCAGTGAGGCCAGCGTATCCCCTAATGAAAAACTGTTTTTT.

This chain connects TRBV6-1 to TRBJ2-1, with a weak D call TRBD2 (6 bases). There are 12 residues in the CDR3. Trimming removed 2 bases from V and 8 bases from J, with 7 bases in between. The germline gives CDR1 MNHNS, CDR2 SASEGT. This CDR3 is CASSEWGDEQFF. The DNA for the CDR3 is TGTGCCAGCAGTGAATGGGGGGATGAGCAGTTCTTC.

This clone has more than one count but fewer than ten. The chain combines TRBV27 with TRBJ1-2; D gene uncertain. The CDR3 length is 11 residues. The germline V gene encodes CDR1 MNHEY and CDR2 SMNVEV (reference sequence). V was shortened by 6 bases and J by 8 bases, with 10 bases between the two germline ends. In nucleotides, the CDR3 is TGTGCCAGCAGCGACAAGGCCGGCTACACCTTC. Protein: CASSDKAGYTF.

The CDR3 loop is CASSKTVNEQFF. The CDR3 region has the DNA TGTGCCAGCAGCAAGACAGTCAATGAGCAGTTCTTC. V gene TRBV7-9 combines with J gene TRBJ2-1; D perhaps matches TRBD1 (5 bases). Per the germline V gene, CDR1 is SEHNR and CDR2 is FQNEAQ (reference sequence). Trimming stripped 5 bases from V and 6 bases from J, with 8 bases between. CDR3 size: 12 residues.

This clone has a single count. The V and J genes are TRBV27 and TRBJ2-5; D perhaps matches TRBD1 (5 bases). CDR3 length equals 15 residues. Trimming pared 4 bases from V and 0 bases from J, leaving 12 bases between. CDR1 is MNHEY, CDR2 SMNVEV, per germline (reference sequence). The CDR3 reads CASSYYAGHQETQYF. In DNA form, the CDR3 reads TGTGCCAGCAGTTATTACGCAGGGCACCAAGAGACCCAGTACTTC.

J is TRBJ2-1 and V is TRBV2; TRBD1 matches 11 bases. CDR3 length: 14 residues. Germline CDR1 is SNHLY and CDR2 is FYNNEI. Trimming took 2 bases from V and 8 from J; bases not matched to a gene: 2. The CDR3 DNA reads as TGTGCCAGCAGTGAACAGGGACAGGGGGATGAGCAGTTCTTC. Translating gives CASSEQGQGDEQFF.

The table lists this clone with a count of one. This rearrangement joins TRBV6-5 to TRBJ2-2, with 7 bases matching TRBD1. This CDR3 region has 13 residues. Germline values: CDR1 MNHEY, CDR2 SVGAGI. V dropped 6 bases and J dropped 5; count of bases not matched to a gene: 3. CDR3 coding DNA: TGTGCCAGCAGATTACAGGGGACCGGGGAGCTGTTTTTT. Its translation is CASRLQGTGELFF.

This chain connects TRBV7-9 to TRBJ1-1; 8 positions agree with TRBD1. The CDR3 consists of 13 residues. Germline CDR1 SEHNR, CDR2 FQNEAQ (reference sequence). V lost 5 bases to trimming and J lost 7 bases; unmatched junction nucleotides: 6. CDR3 residues: CASSLLDRGEAFF. CDR3 in DNA: TGTGCCAGCAGCCTACTAGACAGGGGTGAAGCTTTCTTT. The variable domain in full, with the rest retrieved from reference TRBV7-9 and TRBJ1-1, is DTGVSQNPRHKITKRGQNVTFRCDPISEHNRLYWYRQTLGQGPEFLTYFQNEAQLEKSRLLSDRFSAERPKGSFSTLEIQRTEQGDSAMYLCASSLLDRGEAFFGQGTRLTVV.